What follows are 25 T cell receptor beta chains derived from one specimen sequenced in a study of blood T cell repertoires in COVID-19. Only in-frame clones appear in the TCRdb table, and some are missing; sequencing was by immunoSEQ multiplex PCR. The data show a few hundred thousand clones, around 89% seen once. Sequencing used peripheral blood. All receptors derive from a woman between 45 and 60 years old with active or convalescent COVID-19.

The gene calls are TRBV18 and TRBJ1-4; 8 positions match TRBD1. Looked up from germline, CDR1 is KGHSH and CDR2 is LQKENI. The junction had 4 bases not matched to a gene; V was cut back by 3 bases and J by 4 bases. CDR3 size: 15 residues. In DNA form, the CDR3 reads TGTGCCAGCTCACCTAGGACAGGGTTTAATGAAAAACTGTTTTTT. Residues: CASSPRTGFNEKLFF.

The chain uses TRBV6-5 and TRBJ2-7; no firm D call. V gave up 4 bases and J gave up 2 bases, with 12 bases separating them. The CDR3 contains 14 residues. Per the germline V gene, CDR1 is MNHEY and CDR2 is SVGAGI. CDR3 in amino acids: CASSSQPGPYEQYF. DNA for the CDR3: TGTGCCAGCAGTTCCCAACCTGGGCCCTACGAGCAGTACTTC.

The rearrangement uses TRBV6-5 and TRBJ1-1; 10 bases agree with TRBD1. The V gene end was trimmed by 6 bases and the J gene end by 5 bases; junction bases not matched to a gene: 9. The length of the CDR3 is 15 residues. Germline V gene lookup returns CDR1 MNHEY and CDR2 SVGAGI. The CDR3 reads CASSLPPGQGTEAFF. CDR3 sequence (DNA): TGTGCCAGCAGCCTCCCTCCGGGACAGGGGACTGAAGCTTTCTTT.

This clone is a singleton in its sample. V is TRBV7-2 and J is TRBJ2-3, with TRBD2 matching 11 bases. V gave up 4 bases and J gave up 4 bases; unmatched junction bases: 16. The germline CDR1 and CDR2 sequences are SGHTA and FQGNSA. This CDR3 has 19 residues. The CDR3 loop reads CASSWRSSVIAGGADTQYF. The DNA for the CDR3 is TGTGCCAGCAGCTGGCGGTCCAGCGTTATAGCGGGAGGGGCAGATACGCAGTATTTT.

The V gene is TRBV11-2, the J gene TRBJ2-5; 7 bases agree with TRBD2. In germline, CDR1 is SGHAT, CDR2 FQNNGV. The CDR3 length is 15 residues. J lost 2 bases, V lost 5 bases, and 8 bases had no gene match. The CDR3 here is CASSPHASGQETQYF. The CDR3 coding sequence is TGTGCCAGCAGCCCCCACGCTAGCGGACAAGAGACCCAGTACTTC.

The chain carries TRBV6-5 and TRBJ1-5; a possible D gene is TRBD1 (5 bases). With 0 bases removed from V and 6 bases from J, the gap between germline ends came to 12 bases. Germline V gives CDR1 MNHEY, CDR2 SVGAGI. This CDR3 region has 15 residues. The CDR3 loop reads CASSYSGLTGQPQHF. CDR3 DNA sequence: TGTGCCAGCAGTTACTCGGGGCTGACTGGTCAGCCCCAGCATTTT.

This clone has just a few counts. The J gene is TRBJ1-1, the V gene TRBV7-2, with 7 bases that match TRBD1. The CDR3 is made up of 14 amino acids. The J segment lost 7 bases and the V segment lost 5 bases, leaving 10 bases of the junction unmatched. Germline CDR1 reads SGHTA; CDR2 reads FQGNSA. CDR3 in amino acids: CASSPGTAYYEAFF. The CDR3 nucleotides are TGTGCCAGCAGCCCCGGGACAGCCTACTATGAAGCTTTCTTT. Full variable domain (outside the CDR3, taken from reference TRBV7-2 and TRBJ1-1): GAGVSQSPSNKVTEKGKDVELRCDPISGHTALYWYRQSLGQGLEFLIYFQGNSAPDKSGLPSDRFSAERTGGSVSTLTIQRTQQEDSAVYLCASSPGTAYYEAFFGQGTRLTVV.

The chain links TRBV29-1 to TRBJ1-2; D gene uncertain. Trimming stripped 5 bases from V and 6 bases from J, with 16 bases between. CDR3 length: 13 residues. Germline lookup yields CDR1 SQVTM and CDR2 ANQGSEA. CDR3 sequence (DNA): TGCAGCGTTTCGACATCTCGGCCGGATGGCTACACCTTC. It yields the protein CSVSTSRPDGYTF.

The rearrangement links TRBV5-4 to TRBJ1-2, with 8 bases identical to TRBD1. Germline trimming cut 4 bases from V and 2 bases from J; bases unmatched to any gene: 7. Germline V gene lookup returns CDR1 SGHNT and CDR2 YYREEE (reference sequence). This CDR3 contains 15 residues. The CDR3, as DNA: TGTGCCAGCAGCCTAGGGGACAGGACCAACTATGGCTACACCTTC. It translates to CASSLGDRTNYGYTF. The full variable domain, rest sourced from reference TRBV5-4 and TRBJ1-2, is ETGVTQSPTHLIKTRGQQVTLRCSSQSGHNTVSWYQQALGQGPQFIFQYYREEENGRGNFPPRFSGLQFPNYSSELNVNALELDDSALYLCASSLGDRTNYGYTFGSGTRLTVV.

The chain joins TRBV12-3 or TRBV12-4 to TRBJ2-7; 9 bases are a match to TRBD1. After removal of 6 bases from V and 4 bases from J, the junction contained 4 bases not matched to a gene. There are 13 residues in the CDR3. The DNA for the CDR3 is TGTGCCAGCAGACCGGGACAGGGATACGAGCAGTACTTC. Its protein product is CASRPGQGYEQYF.

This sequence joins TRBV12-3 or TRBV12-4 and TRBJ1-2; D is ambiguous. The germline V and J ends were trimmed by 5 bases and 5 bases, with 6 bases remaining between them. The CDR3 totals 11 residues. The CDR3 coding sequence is TGTGCCAGCAGTGGGCAATATGGCTACACCTTC. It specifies CASSGQYGYTF.

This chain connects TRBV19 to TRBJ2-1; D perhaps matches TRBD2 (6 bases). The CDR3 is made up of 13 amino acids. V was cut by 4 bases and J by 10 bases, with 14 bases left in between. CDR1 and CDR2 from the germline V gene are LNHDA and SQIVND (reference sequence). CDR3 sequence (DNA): TGTGCCAGTAGTACCCACCCAGCGGGCGAGCAGTTCTTC. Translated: CASSTHPAGEQFF.

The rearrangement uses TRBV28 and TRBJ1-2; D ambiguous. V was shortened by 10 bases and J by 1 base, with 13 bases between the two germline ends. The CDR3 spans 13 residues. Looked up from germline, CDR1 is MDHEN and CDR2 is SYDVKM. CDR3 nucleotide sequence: TGTGCCACCCCAACCCGGGGTAACTATGGCTACACCTTC. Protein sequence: CATPTRGNYGYTF.

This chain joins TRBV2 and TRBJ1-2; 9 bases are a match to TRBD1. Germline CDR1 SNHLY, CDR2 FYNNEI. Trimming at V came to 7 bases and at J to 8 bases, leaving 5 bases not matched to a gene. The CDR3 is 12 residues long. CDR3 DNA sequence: TGTGCCAGCAAATGGACAGGGGAAGGCTACACCTTC. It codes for CASKWTGEGYTF.

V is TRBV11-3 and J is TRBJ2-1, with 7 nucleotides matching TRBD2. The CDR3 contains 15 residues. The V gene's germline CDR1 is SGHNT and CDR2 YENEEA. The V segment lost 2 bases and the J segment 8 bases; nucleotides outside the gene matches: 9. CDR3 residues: CASSLKSGMGYEQFF. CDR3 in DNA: TGTGCCAGCAGCTTAAAAAGCGGGATGGGCTATGAGCAGTTCTTC.

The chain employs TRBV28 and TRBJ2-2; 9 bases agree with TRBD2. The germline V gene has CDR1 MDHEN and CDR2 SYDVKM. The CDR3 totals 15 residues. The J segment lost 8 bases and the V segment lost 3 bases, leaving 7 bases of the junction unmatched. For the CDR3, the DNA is TGTGCCAGCAGTTTCGGTGGCGGGAGGGGAGGGGAGCTGTTTTTT. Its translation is CASSFGGGRGGELFF.

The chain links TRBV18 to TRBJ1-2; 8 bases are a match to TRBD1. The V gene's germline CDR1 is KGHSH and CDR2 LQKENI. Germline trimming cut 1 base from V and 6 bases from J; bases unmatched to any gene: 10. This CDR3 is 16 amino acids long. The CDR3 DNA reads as TGTGCCAGCTCACCACAATATCAGGACAGGGATAATGGCTACACCTTC. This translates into CASSPQYQDRDNGYTF.

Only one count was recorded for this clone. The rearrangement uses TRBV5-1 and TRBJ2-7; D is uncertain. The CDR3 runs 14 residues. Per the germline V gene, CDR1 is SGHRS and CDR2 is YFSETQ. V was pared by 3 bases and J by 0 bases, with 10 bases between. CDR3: CASSSIDISYEQYF. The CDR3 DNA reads TGCGCCAGCAGCTCAATCGACATCTCCTACGAGCAGTACTTC.

The CDR3 DNA reads TGTGCCAGCAGTACCGAGGGCTCAGGATCCTATGGCTACACCTTC. As protein: CASSTEGSGSYGYTF. The rearrangement uses TRBV25-1 and TRBJ1-2; D is ambiguous. The ends were cut back, 5 bases at V and 4 bases at J, with 17 bases in the middle. The V gene's germline CDR1 is MGHDK and CDR2 SYGVNS. The CDR3 runs to 15 residues.

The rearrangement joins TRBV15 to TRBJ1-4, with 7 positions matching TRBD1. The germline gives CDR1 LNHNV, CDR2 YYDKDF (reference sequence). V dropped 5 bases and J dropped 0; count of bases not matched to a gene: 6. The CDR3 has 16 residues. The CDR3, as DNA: TGTGCCACCAGCCGGACCAGGGGGGCAACTAATGAAAAACTGTTTTTT. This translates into CATSRTRGATNEKLFF. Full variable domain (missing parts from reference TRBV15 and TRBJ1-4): DAMVIQNPRYQVTQFGKPVTLSCSQTLNHNVMYWYQQKSSQAPKLLFHYYDKDFNNEADTPDNFQSRRPNTSFCFLDIRSPGLGDTAMYLCATSRTRGATNEKLFFGSGTQLSVL.

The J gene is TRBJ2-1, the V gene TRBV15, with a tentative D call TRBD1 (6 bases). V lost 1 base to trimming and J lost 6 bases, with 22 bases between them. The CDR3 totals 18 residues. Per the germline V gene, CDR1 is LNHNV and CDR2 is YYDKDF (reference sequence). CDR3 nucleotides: TGTGCCACCAGCAGAGTGGGGGTGGGGGCCCTTACTACCAATGAGCAGTTCTTC. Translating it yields CATSRVGVGALTTNEQFF.

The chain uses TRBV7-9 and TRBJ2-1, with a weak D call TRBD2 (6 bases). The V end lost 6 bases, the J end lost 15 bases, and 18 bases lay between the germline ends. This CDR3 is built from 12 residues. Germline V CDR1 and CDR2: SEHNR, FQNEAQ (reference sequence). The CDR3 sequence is CASSQTGETRFF. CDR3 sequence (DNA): TGTGCCAGCAGTCAAACGGGGGAGACTCGGTTCTTC.

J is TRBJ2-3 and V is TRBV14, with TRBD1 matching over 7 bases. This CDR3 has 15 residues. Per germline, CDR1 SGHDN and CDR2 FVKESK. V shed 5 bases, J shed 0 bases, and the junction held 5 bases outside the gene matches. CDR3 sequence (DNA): TGTGCCAGCAGCTACCGGGACAGCAGCACAGATACGCAGTATTTT. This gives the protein CASSYRDSSTDTQYF.

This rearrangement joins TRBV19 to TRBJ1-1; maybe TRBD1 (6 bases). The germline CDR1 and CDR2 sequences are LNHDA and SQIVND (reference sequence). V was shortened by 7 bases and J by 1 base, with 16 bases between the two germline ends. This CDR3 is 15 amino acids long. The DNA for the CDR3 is TGTGCCAGTATAAAACAGGGTCCCCAGAACACTGAAGCTTTCTTT. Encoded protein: CASIKQGPQNTEAFF.

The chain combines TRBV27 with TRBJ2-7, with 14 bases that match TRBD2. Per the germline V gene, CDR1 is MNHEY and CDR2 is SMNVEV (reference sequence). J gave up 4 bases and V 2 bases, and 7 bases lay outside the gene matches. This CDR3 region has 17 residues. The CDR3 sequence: CASSLRSGTSGSYEQYF. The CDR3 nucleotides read TGTGCCAGCAGTTTACGGTCTGGGACTAGCGGGAGTTACGAGCAGTACTTC.